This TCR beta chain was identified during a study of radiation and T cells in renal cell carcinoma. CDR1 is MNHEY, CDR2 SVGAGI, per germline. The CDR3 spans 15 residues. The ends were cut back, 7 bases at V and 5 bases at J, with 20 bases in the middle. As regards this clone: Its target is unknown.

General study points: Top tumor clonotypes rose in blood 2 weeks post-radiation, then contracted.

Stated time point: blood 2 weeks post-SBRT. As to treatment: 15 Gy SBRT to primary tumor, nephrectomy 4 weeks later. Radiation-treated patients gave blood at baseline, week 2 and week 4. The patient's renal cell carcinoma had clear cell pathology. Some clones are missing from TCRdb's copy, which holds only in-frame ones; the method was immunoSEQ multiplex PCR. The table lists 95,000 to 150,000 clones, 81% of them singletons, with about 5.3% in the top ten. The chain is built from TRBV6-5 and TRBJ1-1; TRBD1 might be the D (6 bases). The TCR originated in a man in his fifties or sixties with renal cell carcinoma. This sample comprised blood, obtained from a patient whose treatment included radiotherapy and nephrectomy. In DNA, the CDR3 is TGTGCCAGCACCCGGGTCAGGGGTTATGAGACTGAAGCTTTCTTT. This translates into CASTRVRGYETEAFF.